This is a list of T cell receptor beta chains from one sample in a study of blood T cell repertoires in COVID-19. The data were produced by immunoSEQ multiplex PCR, yet TCRdb's version contains in-frame clones alone and is incomplete. The profile shows about 250,000 clones, around 83% of them singletons. Sequencing was done on a sample of peripheral blood. Receptor source: a man older than 75 with acute or convalescent COVID-19. Both conserved end residues are part of each CDR3. D genes are given only for firm matches. Expanded clones are given a class, and other clones once, few, many or no size at all.

size	V	D	J	DNA	CDR3
NA	TRBV7-2	NA	TRBJ1-5	TGTGCCAGCAGCTTACAGGGGTTAAATCAGCCCCAGCATTTT	CASSLQGLNQPQHF
NA	TRBV7-7	NA	TRBJ2-2	TGTGCCAGCAGCTTACGTCAAAGCGGGTTGAACACCGGGGAGCTGTTTTTT	CASSLRQSGLNTGELFF
NA	TRBV19	TRBD1	TRBJ1-4	TGTGCCAGTAGTCACAGTTCCGGGACAGGGTCAACTAATGAAAAACTGTTTTTT	CASSHSSGTGSTNEKLFF
NA	TRBV2	TRBD1	TRBJ2-7	TGTGCCAGCAGTGGGGGGACAGGCCTGTCCTACGAGCAGTACTTC	CASSGGTGLSYEQYF
NA	TRBV18	TRBD1	TRBJ1-5	TGTGCCAGCTCTCCTACAGGGGACAATCAGCCCCAGCATTTT	CASSPTGDNQPQHF
once	TRBV6-5	NA	TRBJ2-7	TGTGCCAGCAGTTCCGGGACAAGCCTACGAACGCAGTACTTC	CASSSGTSLRTQYF
NA	TRBV10-3	NA	TRBJ1-2	TGTGCCATCAGTGCCATGGGGGCGCGGAACTATGGCTACACCTTC	CAISAMGARNYGYTF
NA	TRBV29-1	NA	TRBJ2-1	TGCAGCGTGCTGAGGGAAACGCGCGATGAGCAGTTCTTC	CSVLRETRDEQFF
NA	TRBV7-2	NA	TRBJ1-6	TGTGCCAGCAGCGTACAGGGAAAAAATTCACCCCTCCACTTT	CASSVQGKNSPLHF
NA	TRBV7-2	NA	TRBJ2-2	TGTGCCAGCAGCCTCTGGACAGTCGGGGAGCTGTTTTTT	CASSLWTVGELFF
NA	TRBV2	NA	TRBJ1-5	TGTGCCAGCGTCGGGCGGGAGGGCCTTCAGCCCCAGCATTTT	CASVGREGLQPQHF
NA	TRBV5-1	TRBD2	TRBJ2-7	TGCGCCAGCAGCTTGGATTTTAGCGGGGCCTCCTACGAGCAGTACTTC	CASSLDFSGASYEQYF
NA	TRBV9	TRBD2	TRBJ2-3	TGTGCCAGCAGCGTCACTGGACTAGCTGGAGATACGCAGTATTTT	CASSVTGLAGDTQYF
NA	TRBV3-1/TRBV3-2	NA	TRBJ2-7	TGTGCCAGCAGCCCCACAGGCTACGAGCAGTACTTC	CASSPTGYEQYF
NA	TRBV9	NA	TRBJ2-2	TGTGCCAGCAGTGAGGGGACACCTGGAACCGGGGAGCTGTTTTTT	CASSEGTPGTGELFF
NA	TRBV24-1	NA	TRBJ1-2	TGTGCCACCAAATACCGGGGGCGGGGGTATGGCTACACCTTC	CATKYRGRGYGYTF
NA	TRBV28	TRBD2	TRBJ2-3	TGTGCCAGCAGTAGCGGGGGGGCCGATTCAGATACGCAGTATTTT	CASSSGGADSDTQYF
NA	TRBV6-6	TRBD1	TRBJ2-3	TGTGCCAGCAGTCCTCCTCGTAGGGCCGGGACAGGGGGAAAGAGAGCAGATACGCAGTATTTT	CASSPPRRAGTGGKRADTQYF
NA	TRBV2	TRBD2	TRBJ2-3	TGTGCCAGCAGTGGACTAGCGGTCCTAGGGTCTACGCAGTATTTT	CASSGLAVLGSTQYF
NA	TRBV12-3/TRBV12-4	NA	TRBJ2-1	TGTGCCAGCAGTTTATCTTACAATGAGCAGTTCTTC	CASSLSYNEQFF
NA	TRBV5-1	NA	TRBJ1-3	TGCGCCAGCAGATCCGGGGCAGGGACACTCTCTGGAAACACCATATATTTT	CASRSGAGTLSGNTIYF
NA	TRBV30	TRBD2	TRBJ2-1	TGTGCCTGGAGATCAAGGACTAGCGGGGGTTACAATGAGCAGTTCTTC	CAWRSRTSGGYNEQFF
few	TRBV5-6	NA	TRBJ1-2	TGTGCCAGCAGCTTTGCGGCAGGGAATGGCTACACCTTC	CASSFAAGNGYTF
NA	TRBV6-5	NA	TRBJ2-5	TGTGCCAGCAGTTACACAGAGGAGGGGAGGACCCAGTACTTC	CASSYTEEGRTQYF
NA	TRBV30	NA	TRBJ1-1	TGTGCCTGGAGTCCGCAGGGAGGGACTGAAGCTTTCTTT	CAWSPQGGTEAFF
NA	TRBV5-1	TRBD1	TRBJ2-6	TGCGCCAGCAGCTTGGTCCCGACAGGGGTGAACGGGGCCAACGTCCTGACTTTC	CASSLVPTGVNGANVLTF
once	TRBV29-1	NA	TRBJ2-7	TGCAGCGTTGGGGATTGGTGGGGGGGCCGTGACGAGCAGTACTTC	CSVGDWWGGRDEQYF
NA	TRBV7-6	TRBD2	TRBJ2-4	TGTGCCAGCAGTTTAGCGCCCGGGACTAGCGGAAATCTAGCCAAAAACATTCAGTACTTC	CASSLAPGTSGNLAKNIQYF
NA	TRBV9	NA	TRBJ1-6	TGTGCCAGCAGCGTAGACAGCTACAGCTCCTATAATTCACCCCTCCACTTT	CASSVDSYSSYNSPLHF
NA	TRBV6-5	NA	TRBJ1-5	TGTGCCAGCAGGGTCGGGAAAACAGGCAATCAGCCCCAGCATTTT	CASRVGKTGNQPQHF
NA	TRBV11-2	NA	TRBJ2-7	TGTGCCAGCAGCCACTACGAGCAGTACTTC	CASSHYEQYF
few	TRBV6-2/TRBV6-3	NA	TRBJ1-2	TGTGCCAGCAGTCGTTCTCTACAGGTTTTCTTC	CASSRSLQVFF
NA	TRBV6-4	NA	TRBJ2-1	TGTGCCAGTAGGGCTTCTAGCTCCCTCGCCTACAATGAGCAGTTCTTC	CASRASSSLAYNEQFF
once	TRBV3-1/TRBV3-2	NA	TRBJ2-1	TGTGCCAGCAGCCGATACCGGTCCCTCGGAGCCTACAATGAGCAGTTCTTC	CASSRYRSLGAYNEQFF
NA	TRBV2	NA	TRBJ2-3	TGTGCCAGCAGTTTACAGGCGGGCACAGATACGCAGTATTTT	CASSLQAGTDTQYF
NA	TRBV24-1	NA	TRBJ2-3	TGTGCCACCAGTGATCTTGACTCTTTCACAGATACGCAGTATTTT	CATSDLDSFTDTQYF
NA	TRBV10-3	TRBD2	TRBJ2-5	TGTGCCATCAGTGTAGGGATTCTAGCGGGAGGTTCGGAGACCCAGTACTTC	CAISVGILAGGSETQYF
NA	TRBV19	TRBD1	TRBJ1-3	TGTGCCAGTAGTGCTCTGGACAGGGATGGAAACACCATATATTTT	CASSALDRDGNTIYF